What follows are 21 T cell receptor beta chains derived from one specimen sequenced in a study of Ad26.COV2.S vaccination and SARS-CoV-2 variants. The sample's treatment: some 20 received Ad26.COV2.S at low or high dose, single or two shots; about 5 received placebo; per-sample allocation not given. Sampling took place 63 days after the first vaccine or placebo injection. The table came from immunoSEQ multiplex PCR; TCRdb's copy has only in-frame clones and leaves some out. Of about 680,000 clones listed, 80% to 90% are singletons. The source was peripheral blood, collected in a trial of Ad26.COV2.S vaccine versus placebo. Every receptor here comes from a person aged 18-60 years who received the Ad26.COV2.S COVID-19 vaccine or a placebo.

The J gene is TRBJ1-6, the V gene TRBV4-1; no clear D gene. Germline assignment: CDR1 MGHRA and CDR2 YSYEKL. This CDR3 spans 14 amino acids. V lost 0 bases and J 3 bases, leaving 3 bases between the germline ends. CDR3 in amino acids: CASSQEGYNSPLHF. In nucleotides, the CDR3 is TGCGCCAGCAGCCAAGAGGGCTATAATTCACCCCTCCACTTT.

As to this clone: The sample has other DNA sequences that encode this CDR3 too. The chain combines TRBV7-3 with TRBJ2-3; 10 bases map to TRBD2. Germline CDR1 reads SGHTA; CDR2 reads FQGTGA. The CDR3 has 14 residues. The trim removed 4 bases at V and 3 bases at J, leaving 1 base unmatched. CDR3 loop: CASSSSGGTDTQYF. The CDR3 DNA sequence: TGTGCCAGCAGCTCTAGCGGGGGAACAGATACGCAGTATTTT.

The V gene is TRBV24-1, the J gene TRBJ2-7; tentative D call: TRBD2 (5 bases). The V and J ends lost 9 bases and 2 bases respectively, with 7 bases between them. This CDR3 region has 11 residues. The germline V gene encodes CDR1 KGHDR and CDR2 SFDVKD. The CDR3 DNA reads TGTGCCACCTCCGGGACCTACGAGCAGTACTTC. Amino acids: CATSGTYEQYF.

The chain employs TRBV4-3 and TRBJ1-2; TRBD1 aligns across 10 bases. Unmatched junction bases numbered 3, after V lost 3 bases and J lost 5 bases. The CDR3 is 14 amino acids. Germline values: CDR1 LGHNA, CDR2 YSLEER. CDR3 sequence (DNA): TGCGCCAGCAGCCAGGTGGGACAGGGGTATGGCTACACCTTC. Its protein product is CASSQVGQGYGYTF.

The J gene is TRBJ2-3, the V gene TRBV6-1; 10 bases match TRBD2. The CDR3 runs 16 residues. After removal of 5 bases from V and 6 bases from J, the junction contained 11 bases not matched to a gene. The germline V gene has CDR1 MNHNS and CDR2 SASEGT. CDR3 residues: CASSKGLAATSDTQYF. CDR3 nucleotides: TGTGCCAGCAGTAAAGGACTAGCGGCCACATCCGATACGCAGTATTTT.

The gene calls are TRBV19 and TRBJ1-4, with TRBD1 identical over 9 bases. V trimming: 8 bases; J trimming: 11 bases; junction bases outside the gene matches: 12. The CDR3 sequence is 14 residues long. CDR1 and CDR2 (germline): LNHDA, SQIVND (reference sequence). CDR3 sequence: CASGGQGGPDKLFF. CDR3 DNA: TGTGCCAGTGGGGGACAGGGTGGCCCGGATAAACTGTTTTTT. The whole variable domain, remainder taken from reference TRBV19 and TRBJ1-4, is DGGITQSPKYLFRKEGQNVTLSCEQNLNHDAMYWYRQDPGQGLRLIYYSQIVNDFQKGDIAEGYSVSREKKESFPLTVTSAQKNPTAFYLCASGGQGGPDKLFFGSGTQLSVL.

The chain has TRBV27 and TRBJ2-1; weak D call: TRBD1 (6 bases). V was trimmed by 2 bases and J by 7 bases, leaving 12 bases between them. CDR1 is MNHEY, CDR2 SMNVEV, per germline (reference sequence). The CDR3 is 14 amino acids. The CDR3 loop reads CASSLQGLRNEQFF. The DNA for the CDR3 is TGTGCCAGCAGTTTACAGGGGCTTCGGAATGAGCAGTTCTTC.

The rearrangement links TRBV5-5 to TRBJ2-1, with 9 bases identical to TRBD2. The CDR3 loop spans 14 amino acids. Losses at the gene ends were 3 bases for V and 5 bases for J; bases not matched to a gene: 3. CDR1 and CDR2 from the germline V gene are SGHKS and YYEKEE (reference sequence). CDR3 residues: CASSSSGGHNEQFF. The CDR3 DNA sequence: TGTGCCAGCAGCTCCAGCGGGGGGCACAATGAGCAGTTCTTC.

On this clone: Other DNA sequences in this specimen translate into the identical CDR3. CDR3 sequence reads: CASSPDGSYGYTF. The CDR3 DNA reads TGTGCCAGCAGCCCGGACGGAAGTTATGGCTACACCTTC. V usage is TRBV9 and J usage is TRBJ1-2; D unresolved. Germline CDR1 reads SGDLS; CDR2 reads YYNGEE. The CDR3 has 13 amino acids. Trimming took off 4 bases at V and 5 bases at J, with 12 bases between the two ends.

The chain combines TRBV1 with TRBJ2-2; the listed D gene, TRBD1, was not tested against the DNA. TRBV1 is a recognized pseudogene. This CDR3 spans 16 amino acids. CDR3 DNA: TGCACCAGCAGCCAATTGGACAGGTTGAACACCGGGGAGCTGTTTTTT. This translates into CTSSQLDRLNTGELFF.

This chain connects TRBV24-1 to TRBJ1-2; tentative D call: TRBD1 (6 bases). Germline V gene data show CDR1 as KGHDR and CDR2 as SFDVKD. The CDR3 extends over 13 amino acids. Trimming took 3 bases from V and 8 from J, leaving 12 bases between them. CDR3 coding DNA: TGTGCCACCAGTGATGAACAGGGTTTCGGCTACACCTTC. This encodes CATSDEQGFGYTF.

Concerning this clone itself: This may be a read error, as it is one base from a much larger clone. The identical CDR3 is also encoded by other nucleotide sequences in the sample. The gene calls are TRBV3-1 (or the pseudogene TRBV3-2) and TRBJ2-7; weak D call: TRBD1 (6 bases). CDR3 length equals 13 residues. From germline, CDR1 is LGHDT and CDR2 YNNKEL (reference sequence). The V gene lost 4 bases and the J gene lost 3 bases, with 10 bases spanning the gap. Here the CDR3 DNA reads TGTGCCAGCAGCCGAGGCAGGGGCTACGAGCAGTACTTC. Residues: CASSRGRGYEQYF.

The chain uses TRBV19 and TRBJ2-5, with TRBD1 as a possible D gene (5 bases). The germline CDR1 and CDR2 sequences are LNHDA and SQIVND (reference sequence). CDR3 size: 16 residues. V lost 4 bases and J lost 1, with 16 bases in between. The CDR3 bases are TGTGCCAGTAGTACCAACTTCCAGGGTTTCCAAGAGACCCAGTACTTC. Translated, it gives CASSTNFQGFQETQYF.

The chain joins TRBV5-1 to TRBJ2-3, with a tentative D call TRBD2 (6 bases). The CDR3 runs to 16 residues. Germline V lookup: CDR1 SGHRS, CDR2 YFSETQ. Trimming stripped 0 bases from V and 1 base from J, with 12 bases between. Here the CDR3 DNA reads TGCGCCAGCAGCTTGGAAGGAGGGCGGGGCACAGATACGCAGTATTTT. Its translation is CASSLEGGRGTDTQYF. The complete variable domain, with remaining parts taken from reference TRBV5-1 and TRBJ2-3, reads KAGVTQTPRYLIKTRGQQVTLSCSPISGHRSVSWYQQTPGQGLQFLFEYFSETQRNKGNFPGRFSGRQFSNSRSEMNVSTLELGDSALYLCASSLEGGRGTDTQYFGPGTRLTVL.

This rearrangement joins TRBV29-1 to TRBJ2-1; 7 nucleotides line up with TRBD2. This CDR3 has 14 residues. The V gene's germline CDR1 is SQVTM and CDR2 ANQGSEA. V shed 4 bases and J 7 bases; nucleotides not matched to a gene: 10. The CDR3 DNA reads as TGCAGCGTTGCATGGATCGGCGGGGGTAATGAGCAGTTCTTC. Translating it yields CSVAWIGGGNEQFF.

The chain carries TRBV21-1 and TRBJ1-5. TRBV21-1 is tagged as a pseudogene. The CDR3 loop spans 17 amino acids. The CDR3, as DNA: TGTGCCAGCAGCATCCAACTTCCCCTGGGGGGCAATCAGCCCCAGCATTTT. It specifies CASSIQLPLGGNQPQHF.

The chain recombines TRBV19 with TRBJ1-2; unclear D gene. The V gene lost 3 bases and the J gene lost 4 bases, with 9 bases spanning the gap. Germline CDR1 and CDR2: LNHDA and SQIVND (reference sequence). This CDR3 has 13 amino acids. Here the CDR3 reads CASSISNSYGYTF. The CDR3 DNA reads TGTGCCAGTAGTATTTCTAACAGCTATGGCTACACCTTC.

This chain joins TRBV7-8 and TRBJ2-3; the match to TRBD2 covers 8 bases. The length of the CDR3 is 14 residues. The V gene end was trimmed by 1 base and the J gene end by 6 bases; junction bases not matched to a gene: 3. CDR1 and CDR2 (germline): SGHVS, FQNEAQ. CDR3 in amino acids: CASSLERELDTQYF. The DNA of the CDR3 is TGTGCCAGCAGCTTAGAGCGGGAGCTTGATACGCAGTATTTT.

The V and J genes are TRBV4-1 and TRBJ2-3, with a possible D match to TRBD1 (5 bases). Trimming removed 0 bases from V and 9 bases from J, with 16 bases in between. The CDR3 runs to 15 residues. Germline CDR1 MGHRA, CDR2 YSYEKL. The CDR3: CASSQDGGWGQTQYF. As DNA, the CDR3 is TGCGCCAGCAGCCAAGACGGCGGATGGGGCCAGACGCAGTATTTT.

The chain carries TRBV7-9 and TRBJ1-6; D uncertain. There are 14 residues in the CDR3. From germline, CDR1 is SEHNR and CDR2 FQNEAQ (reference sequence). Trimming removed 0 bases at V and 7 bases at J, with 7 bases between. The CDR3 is CASSLANRNSPLHF. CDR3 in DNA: TGTGCCAGCAGCTTAGCGAACAGAAATTCACCCCTCCACTTT. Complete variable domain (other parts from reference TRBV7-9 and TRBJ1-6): DTGVSQNPRHKITKRGQNVTFRCDPISEHNRLYWYRQTLGQGPEFLTYFQNEAQLEKSRLLSDRFSAERPKGSFSTLEIQRTEQGDSAMYLCASSLANRNSPLHFGNGTRLTVT.

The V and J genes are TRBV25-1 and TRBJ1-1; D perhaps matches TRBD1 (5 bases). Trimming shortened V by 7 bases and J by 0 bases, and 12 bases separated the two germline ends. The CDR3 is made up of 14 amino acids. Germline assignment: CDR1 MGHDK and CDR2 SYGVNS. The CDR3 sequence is CASTPGPLNTEAFF. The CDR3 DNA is TGTGCCAGCACCCCGGGACCGTTGAACACTGAAGCTTTCTTT.